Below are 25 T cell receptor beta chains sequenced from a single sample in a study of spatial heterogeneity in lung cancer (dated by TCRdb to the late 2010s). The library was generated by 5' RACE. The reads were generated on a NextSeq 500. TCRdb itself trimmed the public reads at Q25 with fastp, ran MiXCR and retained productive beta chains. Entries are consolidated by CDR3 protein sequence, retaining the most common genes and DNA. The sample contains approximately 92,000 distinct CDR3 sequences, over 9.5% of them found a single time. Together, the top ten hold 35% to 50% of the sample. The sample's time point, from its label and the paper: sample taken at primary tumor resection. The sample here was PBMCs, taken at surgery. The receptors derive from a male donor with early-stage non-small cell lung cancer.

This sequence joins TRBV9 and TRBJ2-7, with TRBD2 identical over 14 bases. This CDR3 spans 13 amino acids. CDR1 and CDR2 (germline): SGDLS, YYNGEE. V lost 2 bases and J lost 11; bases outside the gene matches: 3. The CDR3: CASSVGTSGREYF. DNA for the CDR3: TGTGCCAGCAGCGTCGGGACTAGCGGGAGAGAGTACTTC. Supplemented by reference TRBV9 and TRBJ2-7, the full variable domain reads DSGVTQTPKHLITATGQRVTLRCSPRSGDLSVYWYQQSLDQGLQFLIQYYNGEERAKGNILERFSAQQFPDLHSELNLSSLELGDSALYFCASSVGTSGREYFGPGTRLTVT.

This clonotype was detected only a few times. DNA of the CDR3: TGTGCCAGCAGCACAGACTCGATGTTCGGGGAGCTGTTTTTT. This translates into CASSTDSMFGELFF. This chain links TRBV7-2 with TRBJ2-2; D is unresolved. From germline, CDR1 is SGHTA and CDR2 FQGNSA. Trimming left V 5 bases short and J 7 bases short, with 14 bases between. There are 14 residues in the CDR3.

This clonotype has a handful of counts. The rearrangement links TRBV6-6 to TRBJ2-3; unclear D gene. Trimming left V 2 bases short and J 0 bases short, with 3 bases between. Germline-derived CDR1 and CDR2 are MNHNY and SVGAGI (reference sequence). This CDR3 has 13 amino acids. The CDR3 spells CASSYQSTDTQYF. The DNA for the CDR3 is TGTGCCAGCAGTTACCAGAGCACAGATACGCAGTATTTT.

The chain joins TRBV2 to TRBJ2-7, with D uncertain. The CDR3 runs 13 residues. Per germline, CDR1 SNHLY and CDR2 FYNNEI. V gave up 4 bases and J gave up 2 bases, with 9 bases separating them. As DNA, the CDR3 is TGTGCCAGCAGTGCAGACGGACCCTACGAGCAGTACTTC. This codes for CASSADGPYEQYF.

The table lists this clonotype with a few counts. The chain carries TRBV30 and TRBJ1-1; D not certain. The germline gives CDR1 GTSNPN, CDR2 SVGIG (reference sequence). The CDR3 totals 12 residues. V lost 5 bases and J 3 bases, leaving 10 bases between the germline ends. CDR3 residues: CAWGNSYTEAFF. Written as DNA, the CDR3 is TGTGCCTGGGGCAACAGCTACACTGAAGCTTTCTTT.

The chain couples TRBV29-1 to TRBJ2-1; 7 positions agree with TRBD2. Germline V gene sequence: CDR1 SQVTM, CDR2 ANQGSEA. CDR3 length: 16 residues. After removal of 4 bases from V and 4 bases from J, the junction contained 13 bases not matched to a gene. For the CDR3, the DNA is TGCAGCGTTGTGGGGGAGGGCGGGAGAAAATACAATGAGCAGTTCTTC. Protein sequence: CSVVGEGGRKYNEQFF.

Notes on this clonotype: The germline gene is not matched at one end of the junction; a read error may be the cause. CDR3 region: CASSSLGRLAPGEQYF. As DNA, the CDR3 is TGTGCTAGCAGCTCCTTGGGCCGACTAGCGCCCGGGGAGCAGTACTTC. This chain joins TRBV7-7 and TRBJ2-7; 8 positions match TRBD2. Germline lookup yields CDR1 SSHAT and CDR2 FNYEAQ (reference sequence). The CDR3 length is 16 residues.

CDR3 amino acids: CASSPPRRNTEAFF. The CDR3 bases are TGTGCCAGCAGTCCCCCTCGCCGGAACACTGAAGCTTTCTTT. The chain joins TRBV28 to TRBJ1-1; D gene ambiguous. CDR3 length: 14 amino acids. Trimming took off 5 bases at V and 1 base at J, with 11 bases between the two ends. Germline V gene lookup returns CDR1 MDHEN and CDR2 SYDVKM.

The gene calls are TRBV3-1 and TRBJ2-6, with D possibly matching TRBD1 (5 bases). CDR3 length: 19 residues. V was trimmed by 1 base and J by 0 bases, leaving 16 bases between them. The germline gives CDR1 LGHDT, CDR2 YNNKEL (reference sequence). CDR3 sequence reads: CASSQVIGAVVSGANVLTF. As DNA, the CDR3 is TGTGCCAGCAGCCAAGTCATAGGGGCCGTTGTCTCTGGGGCCAACGTCCTGACTTTC.

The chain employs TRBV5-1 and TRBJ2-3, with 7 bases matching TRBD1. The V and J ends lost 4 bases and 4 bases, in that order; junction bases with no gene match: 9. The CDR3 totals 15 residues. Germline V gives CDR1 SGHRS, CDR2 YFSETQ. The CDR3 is CASSPSGTEPDTQYF. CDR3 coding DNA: TGCGCCAGCAGCCCATCCGGGACAGAGCCAGATACGCAGTATTTT.

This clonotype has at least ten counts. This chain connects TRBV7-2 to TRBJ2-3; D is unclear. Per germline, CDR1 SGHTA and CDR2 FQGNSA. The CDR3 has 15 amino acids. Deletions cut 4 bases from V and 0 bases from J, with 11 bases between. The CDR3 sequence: CASSYSSSSTDTQYF. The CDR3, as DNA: TGTGCCAGCAGCTACTCTTCCAGTAGCACAGATACGCAGTATTTT.

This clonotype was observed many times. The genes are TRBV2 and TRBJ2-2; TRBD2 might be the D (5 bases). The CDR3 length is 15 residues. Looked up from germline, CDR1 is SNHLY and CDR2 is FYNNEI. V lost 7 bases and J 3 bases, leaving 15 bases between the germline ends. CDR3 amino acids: CASTERVGYTGELFF. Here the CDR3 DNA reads TGTGCCAGCACCGAGAGGGTTGGGTACACCGGGGAGCTGTTTTTT.

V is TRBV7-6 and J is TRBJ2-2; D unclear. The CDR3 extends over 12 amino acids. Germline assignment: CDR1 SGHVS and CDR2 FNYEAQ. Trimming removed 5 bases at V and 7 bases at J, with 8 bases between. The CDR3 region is CASSIPHGELFF. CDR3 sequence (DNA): TGTGCCAGCAGCATCCCCCACGGGGAGCTGTTTTTT.

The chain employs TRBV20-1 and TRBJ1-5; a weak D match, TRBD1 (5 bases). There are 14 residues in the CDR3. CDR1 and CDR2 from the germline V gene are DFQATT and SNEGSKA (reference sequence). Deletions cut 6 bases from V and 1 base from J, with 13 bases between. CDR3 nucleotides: TGCAGTGCCCCGGTGGGGGGAAGCAATCAGCCCCAGCATTTT. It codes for CSAPVGGSNQPQHF.

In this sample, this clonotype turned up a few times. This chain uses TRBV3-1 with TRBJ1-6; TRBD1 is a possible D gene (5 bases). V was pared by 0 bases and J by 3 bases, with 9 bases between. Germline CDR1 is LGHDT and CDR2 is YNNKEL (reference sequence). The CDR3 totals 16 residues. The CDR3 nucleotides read TGTGCCAGCAGCCAAGATGGGCAGGGCTATAATTCACCCCTCCACTTT. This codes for CASSQDGQGYNSPLHF.

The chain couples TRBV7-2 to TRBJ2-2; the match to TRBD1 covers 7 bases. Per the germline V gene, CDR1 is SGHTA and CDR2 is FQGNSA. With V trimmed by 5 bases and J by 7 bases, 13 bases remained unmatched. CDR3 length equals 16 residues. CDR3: CASSPRTGTVRGELFF. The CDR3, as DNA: TGTGCCAGCAGCCCGAGGACCGGGACAGTACGCGGGGAGCTGTTTTTT.

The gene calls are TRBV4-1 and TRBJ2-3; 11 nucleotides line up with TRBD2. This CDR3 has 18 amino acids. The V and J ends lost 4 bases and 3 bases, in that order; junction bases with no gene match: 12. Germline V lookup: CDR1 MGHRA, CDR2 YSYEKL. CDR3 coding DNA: TGCGCCAGCAGCCTTACTAGCGGGGGCACTCTAGCAACAGATACGCAGTATTTT. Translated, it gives CASSLTSGGTLATDTQYF.

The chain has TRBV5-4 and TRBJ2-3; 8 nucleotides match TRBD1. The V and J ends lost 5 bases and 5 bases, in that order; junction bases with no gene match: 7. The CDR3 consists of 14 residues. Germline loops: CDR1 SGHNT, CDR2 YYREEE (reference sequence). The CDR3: CASRQDRDIDTQYF. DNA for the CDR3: TGTGCCAGCAGACAGGACAGGGACATAGATACGCAGTATTTT.

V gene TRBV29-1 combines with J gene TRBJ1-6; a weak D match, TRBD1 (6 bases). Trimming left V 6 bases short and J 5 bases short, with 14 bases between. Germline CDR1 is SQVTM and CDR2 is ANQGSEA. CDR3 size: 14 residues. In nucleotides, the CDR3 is TGCAGCGTCCGACAGGCCGGGGATAATTCACCCCTCCACTTT. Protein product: CSVRQAGDNSPLHF. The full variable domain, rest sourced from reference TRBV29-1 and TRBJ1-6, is SAVISQKPSRDICQRGTSLTIQCQVDSQVTMMFWYRQQPGQSLTLIATANQGSEATYESGFVIDKFPISRPNLTFSTLTVSNMSPEDSSIYLCSVRQAGDNSPLHFGNGTRLTVT.

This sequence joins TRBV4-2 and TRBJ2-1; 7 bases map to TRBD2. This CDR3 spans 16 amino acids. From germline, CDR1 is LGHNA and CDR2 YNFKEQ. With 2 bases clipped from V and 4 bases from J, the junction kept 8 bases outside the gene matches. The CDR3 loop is CASSQSTSGAYNEQFF. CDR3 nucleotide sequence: TGTGCCAGCAGCCAATCTACCAGCGGGGCTTACAATGAGCAGTTCTTC.

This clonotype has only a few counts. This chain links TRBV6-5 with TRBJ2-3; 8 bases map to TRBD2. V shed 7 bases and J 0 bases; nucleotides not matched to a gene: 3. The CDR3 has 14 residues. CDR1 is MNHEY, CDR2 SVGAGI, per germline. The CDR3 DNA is TGTGCCAGCAATGGCGGGGGGAGCACAGATACGCAGTATTTT. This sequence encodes CASNGGGSTDTQYF.

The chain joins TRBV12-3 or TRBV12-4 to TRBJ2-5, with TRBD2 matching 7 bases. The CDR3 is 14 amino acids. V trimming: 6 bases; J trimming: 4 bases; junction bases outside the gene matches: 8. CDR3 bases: TGTGCCAGCAGCCTAGCCGGGGGGACAGAGACCCAGTACTTC. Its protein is CASSLAGGTETQYF.

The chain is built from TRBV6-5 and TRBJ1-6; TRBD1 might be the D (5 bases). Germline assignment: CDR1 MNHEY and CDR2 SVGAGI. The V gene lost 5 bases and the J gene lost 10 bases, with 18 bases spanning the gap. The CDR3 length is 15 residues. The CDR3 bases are TGTGCCAGCAGTCGGACTACGATCGGGGGGTCACCCCTCCACTTT. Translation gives CASSRTTIGGSPLHF.

CDR3 protein: CASSRTGTGGHEQYF. The CDR3 nucleotides are TGTGCCAGCAGCCGGACCGGGACAGGGGGTCACGAGCAGTACTTC. V is TRBV28 and J is TRBJ2-7; 11 bases are a match to TRBD1. Germline-derived CDR1 and CDR2 are MDHEN and SYDVKM. The V and J ends lost 6 bases and 5 bases, in that order; junction bases with no gene match: 9. This CDR3 has 15 amino acids.

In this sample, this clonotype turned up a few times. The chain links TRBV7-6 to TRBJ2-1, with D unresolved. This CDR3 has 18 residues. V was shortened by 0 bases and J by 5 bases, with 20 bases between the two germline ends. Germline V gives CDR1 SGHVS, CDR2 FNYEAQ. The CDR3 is CASSLAPDLHPYNNEQFF. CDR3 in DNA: TGTGCCAGCAGCTTAGCCCCAGACCTTCACCCTTATAACAATGAGCAGTTCTTC.